This TCR beta chain was observed in a study of cytomegalovirus exposure and HLA in healthy donors. Overall study findings and caveats: The listing of 150 to 200 TCR beta chains classed them as cytomegalovirus-associated. One variant, a missense change in DCLRE1C, was linked in a later analysis to TCR beta V- and J-gene trimming.

PCR involved 60 Vbeta and 13 Jbeta primers. Sequencing was performed with immunoSEQ multiplex PCR; in TCRdb, only in-frame clones are kept and a portion is missing. The profile shows 200,000 to 250,000 clones, over 65% of them singletons. On this clone: Antigen unknown.

In germline, CDR1 is SGHTA, CDR2 FQGTGA. The ends were cut back, 1 base at V and 6 bases at J, with 8 bases in the middle. The CDR3 runs to 13 residues. Sequencing was done on a sample of PBMCs. J is TRBJ2-3 and V is TRBV7-3, with D maybe TRBD2 (6 bases). This receptor was identified in a man between 18 and 35 years old in good health and CMV-seronegative. The CDR3 coding sequence is TGTGCCAGCAGCTTAAGGGGGGTGGATACGCAGTATTTT. It is translated as CASSLRGVDTQYF.